This T cell receptor (beta chain) was sequenced during a study of T cell responses to AZD1222 COVID-19 vaccine. CDR3 size: 15 residues. V gave up 1 base and J gave up 0 bases, with 10 bases separating them. Germline V lookup: CDR1 GTSNPN, CDR2 SVGIG (reference sequence). Study-level findings and limits: The number of AZD1222 recipients seropositive at baseline was only five to seven. Nearly half of spike-specific TCRs reportedly target unmutated variant regions. In a largely white British group with more females than males, clonal diversity was possibly underestimated.

Assay: immunoSEQ multiplex PCR; the TCRdb copy retains only in-frame clones and omits some. The sample records over 95,000 clones, approximately 87% being singletons. For this clone: The antigen is undetermined.

This sample comprised peripheral blood, obtained on day 0 of AZD1222 vaccination. The origin of this receptor is an adult in good health. The chain has TRBV30 and TRBJ1-3, with a weak D call TRBD1 (5 bases). The CDR3 nucleotides read TGTGCCTGGAGTGGGGACGGCTACTCTGGAAACACCATATATTTT. This gives the protein CAWSGDGYSGNTIYF.